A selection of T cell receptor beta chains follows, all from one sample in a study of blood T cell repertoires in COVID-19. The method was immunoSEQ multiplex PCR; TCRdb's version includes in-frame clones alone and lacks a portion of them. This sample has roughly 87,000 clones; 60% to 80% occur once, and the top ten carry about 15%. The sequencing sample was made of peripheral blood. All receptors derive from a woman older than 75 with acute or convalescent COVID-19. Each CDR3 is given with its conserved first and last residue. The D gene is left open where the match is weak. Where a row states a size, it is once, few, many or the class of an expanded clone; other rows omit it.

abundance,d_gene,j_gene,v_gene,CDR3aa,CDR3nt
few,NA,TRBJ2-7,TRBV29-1,CSVEAVQGGSYEQYF,TGCAGCGTTGAGGCTGTCCAAGGGGGCTCCTACGAGCAGTACTTC
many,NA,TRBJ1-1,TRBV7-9,CASSLLTGMATEAFF,TGTGCCAGCAGCTTACTCACAGGGATGGCCACTGAAGCTTTCTTT
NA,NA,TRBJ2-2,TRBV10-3,CAISSLGLRDTGELFF,TGTGCCATCTCGTCATTGGGGCTTCGGGACACCGGGGAGCTGTTTTTT
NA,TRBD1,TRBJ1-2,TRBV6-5,CASSYVLTGAYGYTF,TGTGCCAGCAGTTACGTTCTGACAGGGGCCTATGGCTACACCTTC
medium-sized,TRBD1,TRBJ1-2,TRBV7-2,CASSVGQGYGYTF,TGTGCCAGCAGCGTGGGACAGGGGTATGGCTACACCTTC
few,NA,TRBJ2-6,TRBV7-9,CASSPPPRFSSGANVLTF,TGTGCCAGCAGCCCTCCTCCCCGGTTTAGCTCTGGGGCCAACGTCCTGACTTTC
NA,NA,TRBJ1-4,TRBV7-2,CASSLGQSFYEKLFF,TGTGCCAGCAGCTTGGGCCAGTCTTTCTATGAAAAACTGTTTTTT
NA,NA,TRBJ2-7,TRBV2,CASSESSGTSYEQYF,TGTGCCAGCAGTGAATCCTCCGGGACATCCTACGAGCAGTACTTC
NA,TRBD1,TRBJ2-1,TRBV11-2,CASSFKEGTGNNEQFF,TGTGCCAGCAGCTTTAAAGAAGGGACAGGCAACAATGAGCAGTTCTTC
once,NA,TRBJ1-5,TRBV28,CASSLGVRAVPGQPQHF,TGTGCCAGCAGCCTAGGGGTCAGGGCCGTACCGGGTCAGCCCCAGCATTTT
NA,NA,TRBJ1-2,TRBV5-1,CASSNRGGNYGYTF,TGCGCCAGCAGCAACCGAGGGGGTAACTATGGCTACACCTTC
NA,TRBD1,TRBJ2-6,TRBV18,CASSGQGAAGANVLTF,TGTGCCAGCTCAGGACAGGGGGCCGCTGGGGCCAACGTCCTGACTTTC
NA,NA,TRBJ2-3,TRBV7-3,CASSPGSLSSTDTQYF,TGTGCCAGCAGCCCTGGTAGCCTCTCTAGCACAGATACGCAGTATTTT
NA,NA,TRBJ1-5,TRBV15,CATIGVSNQPQHF,TGTGCCACCATAGGAGTTAGCAATCAGCCCCAGCATTTT
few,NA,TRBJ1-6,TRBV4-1,CASSQDAQGISPLHF,TGCGCCAGCAGCCAAGATGCACAGGGTATATCACCCCTCCACTTT
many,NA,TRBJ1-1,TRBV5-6,CASSSLGGTEAFF,TGTGCCAGCAGCTCCCTGGGGGGCACTGAAGCTTTCTTT
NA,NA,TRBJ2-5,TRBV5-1,CASSPMGRETQYF,TGCGCCAGCAGCCCCATGGGGAGAGAGACCCAGTACTTC
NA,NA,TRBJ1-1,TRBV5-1,CASSLVGDNEAFF,TGCGCCAGCAGCTTGGTAGGGGACAATGAAGCTTTCTTT
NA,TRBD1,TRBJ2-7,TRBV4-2,CASSQGGTGYYYEQYF,TGTGCCAGCAGCCAAGGGGGGACAGGATACTACTACGAGCAGTACTTC
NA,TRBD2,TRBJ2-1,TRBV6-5,CASSIVQGGEQFF,TGTGCCAGCAGCATAGTTCAGGGAGGGGAGCAGTTCTTC
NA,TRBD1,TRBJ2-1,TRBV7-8,CASSLGFGTGAFNEQFF,TGTGCCAGCAGCTTAGGATTTGGGACAGGGGCTTTCAATGAGCAGTTCTTC
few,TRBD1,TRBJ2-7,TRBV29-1,CSAVPGTGGYEQYF,TGCAGCGCCGTTCCCGGGACAGGGGGATACGAGCAGTACTTC
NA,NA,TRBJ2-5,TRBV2,CASNGQGPETQYF,TGTGCCAGCAATGGCCAGGGCCCAGAGACCCAGTACTTC
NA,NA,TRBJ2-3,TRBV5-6,CASSFVASRSTDTQYF,TGTGCCAGCAGCTTTGTCGCTTCCAGAAGCACAGATACGCAGTATTTT
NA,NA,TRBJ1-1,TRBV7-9,CASSPTSMNTEAFF,TGTGCCAGCAGCCCGACATCTATGAACACTGAAGCTTTCTTT
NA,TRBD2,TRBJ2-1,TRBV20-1,CSSGGDEQFF,TGCAGTTCGGGGGGGGATGAGCAGTTCTTC
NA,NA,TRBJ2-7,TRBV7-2,CASSSGGGGEQYF,TGTGCCAGCAGCTCCGGCGGGGGCGGCGAGCAGTACTTC
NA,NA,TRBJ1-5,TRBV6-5,CASQGQFGPQHF,TGTGCCAGTCAAGGACAGTTCGGGCCCCAGCATTTT
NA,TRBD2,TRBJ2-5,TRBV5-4,CASSLSTSGETQYF,TGTGCCAGCAGCTTGTCTACTAGCGGAGAGACCCAGTACTTC
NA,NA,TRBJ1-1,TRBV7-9,CASSLGSWGVNTEAFF,TGTGCCAGCAGCTTAGGATCCTGGGGCGTGAACACTGAAGCTTTCTTT
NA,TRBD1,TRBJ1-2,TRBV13,CASSLLTGAVLGYTF,TGTGCCAGCAGCTTATTGACAGGGGCCGTCCTAGGCTACACCTTC
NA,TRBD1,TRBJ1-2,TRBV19,CASAITGGNDYGYTF,TGTGCCAGTGCAATTACAGGGGGCAATGACTATGGCTACACCTTC
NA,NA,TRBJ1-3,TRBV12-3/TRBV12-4,CASNTRVGNTIYF,TGTGCCAGCAACACCAGGGTTGGAAACACCATATATTTT
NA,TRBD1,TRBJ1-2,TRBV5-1,CASSSTEGAVGYTF,TGCGCCAGCAGCTCGACCGAGGGGGCGGTTGGCTACACCTTC
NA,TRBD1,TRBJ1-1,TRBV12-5,CASGLALGTGAAEAFF,TGTGCTAGTGGTTTGGCTCTCGGGACAGGGGCCGCTGAAGCTTTCTTT
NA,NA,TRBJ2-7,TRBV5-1,CASSLTVSYEQYF,TGCGCCAGCAGCTTGACAGTCTCCTACGAGCAGTACTTC
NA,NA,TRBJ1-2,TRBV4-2,CASSQDLTGNYGYTF,TGTGCCAGCAGCCAAGATCTAACAGGGAACTATGGCTACACCTTC
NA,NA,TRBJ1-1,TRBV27,CASSSGGGTTEAFF,TGTGCCAGCAGTTCAGGCGGGGGGACCACTGAAGCTTTCTTT
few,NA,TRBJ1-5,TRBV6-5,CASRTGFQPQHF,TGTGCCAGCAGAACAGGGTTTCAGCCCCAGCATTTT
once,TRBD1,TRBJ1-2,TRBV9,CASSVAGQGNYGYTF,TGTGCCAGCAGCGTAGCGGGACAGGGGAACTATGGCTACACCTTC
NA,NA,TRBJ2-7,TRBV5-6,CASSLVGHEQYF,TGTGCCAGCAGCTTGGTGGGCCACGAGCAGTACTTC
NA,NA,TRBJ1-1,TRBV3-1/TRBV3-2,CASSPSPGLNTEAFF,TGTGCCAGCAGCCCCTCCCCGGGGTTGAACACTGAAGCTTTCTTT
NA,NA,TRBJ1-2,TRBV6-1,CASSDRGGGYGYTF,TGTGCCAGCAGTGATCGAGGTGGAGGCTATGGCTACACCTTC
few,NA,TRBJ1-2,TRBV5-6,CASSWGDNYGYTF,TGTGCCAGCAGCTGGGGGGACAACTATGGCTACACCTTC
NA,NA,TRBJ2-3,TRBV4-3,CASRSREKDTQYF,TGCGCCAGCCGATCACGAGAGAAAGATACGCAGTATTTT
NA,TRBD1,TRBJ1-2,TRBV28,CASSLPGQGAFGYTF,TGTGCCAGCAGTCTTCCGGGACAGGGGGCGTTTGGCTACACCTTC
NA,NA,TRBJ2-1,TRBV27,CASSRGTGVRGYNEQFF,TGTGCCAGCAGTCGCGGGACGGGAGTAAGGGGCTACAATGAGCAGTTCTTC
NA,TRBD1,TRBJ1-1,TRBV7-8,CASSGGQFETEAFF,TGTGCCAGCAGCGGGGGACAGTTCGAGACTGAAGCTTTCTTT
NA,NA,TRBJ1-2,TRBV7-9,CASGLGVHNYGYTF,TGTGCCAGCGGTCTGGGAGTTCATAACTATGGCTACACCTTC
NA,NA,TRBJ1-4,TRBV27,CASSLSYASTNEKLFF,TGTGCCAGCAGTTTATCCTATGCCTCAACTAATGAAAAACTGTTTTTT
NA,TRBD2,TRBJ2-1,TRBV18,CASSPWTSGTYNEQFF,TGTGCCAGCTCACCCTGGACTAGCGGGACCTACAATGAGCAGTTCTTC
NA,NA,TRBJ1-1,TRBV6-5,CASSHREIMNTEAFF,TGTGCCAGCAGCCACAGGGAAATCATGAACACTGAAGCTTTCTTT
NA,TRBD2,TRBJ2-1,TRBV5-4,CASSGLAYNEQFF,TGTGCCAGCTCGGGACTAGCGTACAATGAGCAGTTCTTC
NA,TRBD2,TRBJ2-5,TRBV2,CASSLAGGGETQYF,TGTGCCAGCAGTCTAGCGGGGGGTGGGGAGACCCAGTACTTC
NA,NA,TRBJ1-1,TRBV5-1,CASSQFGRNTEAFF,TGCGCCAGCAGCCAATTCGGTCGGAACACTGAAGCTTTCTTT
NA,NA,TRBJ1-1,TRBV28,CASSFLRQGYMNTEAFF,TGTGCCAGCAGTTTCCTCCGTCAGGGCTACATGAACACTGAAGCTTTCTTT
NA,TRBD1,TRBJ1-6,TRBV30,CAWSEGAHGGDNHF,TGTGCCTGGAGTGAGGGGGCCCACGGAGGGGACAACCACTTT
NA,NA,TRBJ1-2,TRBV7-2,CASSPHGSVNYGYTF,TGTGCCAGCAGCCCCCACGGGTCGGTTAACTATGGCTACACCTTC
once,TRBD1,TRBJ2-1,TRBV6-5,CASNRDSYNEQFF,TGTGCCAGCAACCGGGACAGTTACAATGAGCAGTTCTTC